The entry below describes one T cell receptor (beta chain). The sample holds a few counts of this clonotype. This clone's antigen is unknown. No clone much larger than this one lies a single base away; base qualities are absent. This specimen belongs to a study of response to subunit inactivated influenza vaccine listed by TCRdb under 2018. Background on the whole study: The study used deep quantitative T cell receptor repertoire profiling to track responses to a trivalent subunit inactivated influenza vaccine. Points the paper makes about the study in general: It was suggested by the authors that each seasonal influenza vaccination may recruit only a limited number of new T cells.

The label giving this sample's time point can be read as: 45 days after influenza vaccine administration. Library creation used RT-PCR. Sequencing took place on an Illumina HiSeq 2500. TCRdb applied fastp at Q25 and MiXCR to the public reads, then kept only in-frame beta chains. Identical CDR3 proteins give one entry, which carries the most common genes and DNA. The sample profile shows under 200,000 distinct CDR3 sequences; approximately 10% of them were found once. The ten largest clones take up around 12% of the sample. The CDR1 and CDR2 encoded by the germline V gene are SGHRS and YFSETQ. V ends up 3 bases short and J 2 bases short, with an unmatched junction base count of 4. The CDR3 sequence holds 15 residues, the cysteine and phenylalanine included. The only DNA kept is the CDR3, 45 bases in frame from the first base.

The TCR originated in a middle-aged man who received an inactivated influenza vaccine. Donor details come from another sample of the same person, matched by shared clones. The sample here was non-naive T cells sorted from PBMCs, taken 35 to 45 days after vaccination. The intended sense of this specimen's cell subset or site label: memory T cell fraction. The chain is made from TRBV5-1 and TRBJ2-1, and TRBD1 aligns with 8 junction nucleotides. Read as DNA, the sequence is TGCGCCAGCAGCTCCTCAGGGGGCCCCTACAATGAGCAGTTCTTC. This sequence encodes CASSSSGGPYNEQFF.